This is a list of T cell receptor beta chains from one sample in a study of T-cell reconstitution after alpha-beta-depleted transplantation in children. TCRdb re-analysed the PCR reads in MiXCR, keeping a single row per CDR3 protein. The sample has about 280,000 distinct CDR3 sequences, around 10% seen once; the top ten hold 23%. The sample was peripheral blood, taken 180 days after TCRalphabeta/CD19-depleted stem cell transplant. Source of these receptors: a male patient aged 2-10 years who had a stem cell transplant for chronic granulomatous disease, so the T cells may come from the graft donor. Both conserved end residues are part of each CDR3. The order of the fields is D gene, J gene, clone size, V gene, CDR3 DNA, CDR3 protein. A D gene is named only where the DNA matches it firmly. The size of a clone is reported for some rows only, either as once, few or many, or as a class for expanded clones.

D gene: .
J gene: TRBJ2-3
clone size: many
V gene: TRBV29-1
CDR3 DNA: TGCAGCGTTCAGTTTCTTGCAGGAACAGATACGCAGTATTTT
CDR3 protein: CSVQFLAGTDTQYF

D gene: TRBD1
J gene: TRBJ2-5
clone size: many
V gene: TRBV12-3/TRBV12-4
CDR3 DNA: TGTGCCAGCAGTTTAGCGCCTCCAGGACAGGGATTCCAAGAGACCCAGTACTTC
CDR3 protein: CASSLAPPGQGFQETQYF

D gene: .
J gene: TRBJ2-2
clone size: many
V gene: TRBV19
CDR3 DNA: TGTGCCACCAGAGCCGGGGAGCTGTTTTTT
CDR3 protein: CATRAGELFF

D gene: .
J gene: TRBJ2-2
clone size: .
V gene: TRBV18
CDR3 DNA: TGTGCCAGCTCACCCCTGCCGGGGGTTAACACCGGGGAGCTGTTTTTT
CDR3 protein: CASSPLPGVNTGELFF

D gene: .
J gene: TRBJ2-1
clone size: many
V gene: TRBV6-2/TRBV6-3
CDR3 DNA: TGTGCCAGCAAAGCGGAGGGGAACAATGAGCAGTTCTTC
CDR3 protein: CASKAEGNNEQFF

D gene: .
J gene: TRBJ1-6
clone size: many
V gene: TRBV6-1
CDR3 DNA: TGTGCCTCGAAAGTCGGACATCGGGTCGTAACCCTCCACTTT
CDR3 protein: CASKVGHRVVTLHF

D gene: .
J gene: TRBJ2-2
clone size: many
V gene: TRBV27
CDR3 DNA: TGTGCCAGCAGTTTCGTAGGTTCCGGGGAGCTGTTTTTT
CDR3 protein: CASSFVGSGELFF

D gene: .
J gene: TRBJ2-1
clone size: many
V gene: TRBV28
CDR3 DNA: TGTGCCAGCAGTGTCATTTTAGCGGTCTCCTACAATGAGCAGTTCTTC
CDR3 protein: CASSVILAVSYNEQFF

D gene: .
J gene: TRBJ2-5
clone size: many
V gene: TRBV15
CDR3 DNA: TGTGCCACCAGCAGGGGTATTCTGGGTCTAGGGGAGACCCAGTACTTC
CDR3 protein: CATSRGILGLGETQYF

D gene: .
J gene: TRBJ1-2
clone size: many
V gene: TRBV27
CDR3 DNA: TGTGCCAGCACCCCCGGGAGGGGTAAGGGGGGAGGGTATGGCTACACCTTC
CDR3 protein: CASTPGRGKGGGYGYTF

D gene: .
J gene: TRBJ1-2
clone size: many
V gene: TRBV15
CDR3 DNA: TGTGCCACCAGCAGAGATTGGGGGCAGGGGCGGTCTAGGGGCTATGGCTACACCTTC
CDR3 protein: CATSRDWGQGRSRGYGYTF

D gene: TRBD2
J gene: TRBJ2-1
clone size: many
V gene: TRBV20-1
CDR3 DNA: TGCAGTGCTAGCGCTCCGGGACTAGCGGCCTACAATGAGCAGTTCTTC
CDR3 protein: CSASAPGLAAYNEQFF

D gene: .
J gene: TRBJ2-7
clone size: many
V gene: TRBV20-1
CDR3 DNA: TGCAGTGCCCCCCCCGCAGGTGAACACGAGCAGTACTTC
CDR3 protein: CSAPPAGEHEQYF

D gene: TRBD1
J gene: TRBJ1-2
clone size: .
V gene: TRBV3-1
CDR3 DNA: TGTGCCAGCACCGGGGTGGACAGGGGAAGGGAGGAGCGTGGCTACACCTTC
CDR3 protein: CASTGVDRGREERGYTF

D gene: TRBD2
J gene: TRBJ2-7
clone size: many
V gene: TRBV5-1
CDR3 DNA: TGCGCCAGCAGCTTGATTGGCGCGACTAGCGGGGATCATGAGCAGTACTTC
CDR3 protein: CASSLIGATSGDHEQYF

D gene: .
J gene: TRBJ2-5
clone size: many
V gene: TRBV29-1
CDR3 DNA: TGCAGCGCCACCGACAGGACTCAAGAGACCCAGTACTTC
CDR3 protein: CSATDRTQETQYF

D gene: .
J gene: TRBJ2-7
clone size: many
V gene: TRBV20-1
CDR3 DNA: TGCAGTGCTGAGTCGGACAGAGACTACGAGCAGTACTTC
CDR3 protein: CSAESDRDYEQYF

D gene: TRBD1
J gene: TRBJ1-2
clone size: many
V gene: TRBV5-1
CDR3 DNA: TGCGCCAGCAGCTTGGAGGGACAGGGCGACTATGGCTACACCTTC
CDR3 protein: CASSLEGQGDYGYTF

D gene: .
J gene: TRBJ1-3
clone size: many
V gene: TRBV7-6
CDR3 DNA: TGTGCCAGCAGCTTCCAAGCCTCCGGGGGCTCTGGAAACACCATATATTTT
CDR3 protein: CASSFQASGGSGNTIYF

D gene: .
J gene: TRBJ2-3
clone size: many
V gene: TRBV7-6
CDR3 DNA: TGTGCCAGCAGCGACAACAGGGATTTGCCCTGGTTACGTAGCACAGATACGCAGTATTTT
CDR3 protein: CASSDNRDLPWLRSTDTQYF

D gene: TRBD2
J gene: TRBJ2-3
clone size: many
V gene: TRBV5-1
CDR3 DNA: TGCGCCAGCAGCTCAGGACTAGATTCAGATACGCAGTATTTT
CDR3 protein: CASSSGLDSDTQYF

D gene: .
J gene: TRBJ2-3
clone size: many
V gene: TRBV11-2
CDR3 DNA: TGTGCCAGCAGCTTAGGGATTCTGGGGACAGATACGCAGTATTTT
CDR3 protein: CASSLGILGTDTQYF

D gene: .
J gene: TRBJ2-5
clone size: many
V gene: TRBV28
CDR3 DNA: TGTGCCAGCAGTTTCGAGACAGATCAAGAGACCCAGTACTTC
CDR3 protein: CASSFETDQETQYF

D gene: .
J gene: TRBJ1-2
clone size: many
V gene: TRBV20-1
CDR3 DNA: TGCAGTGCTAGTACCAACTATGGCTACACCTTC
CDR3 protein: CSASTNYGYTF

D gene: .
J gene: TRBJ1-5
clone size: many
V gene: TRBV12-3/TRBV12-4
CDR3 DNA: TGTGCCAGCAGTTTCTTGCAGGTGGGACAGCCCCAGCATTTT
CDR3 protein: CASSFLQVGQPQHF

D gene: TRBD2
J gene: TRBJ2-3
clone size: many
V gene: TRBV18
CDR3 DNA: TGTGCCAGCTCTCCCTTTAGCGGGGGCACAGATACGCAGTATTTT
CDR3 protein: CASSPFSGGTDTQYF

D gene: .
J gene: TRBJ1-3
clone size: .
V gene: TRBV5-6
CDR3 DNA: TGTGCCAGCAGCTTTATGACGACCTCTGGAAACACCATATATTTT
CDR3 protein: CASSFMTTSGNTIYF

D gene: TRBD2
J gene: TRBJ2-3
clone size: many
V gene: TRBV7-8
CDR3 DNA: TGTGCCAGCAGCTTAGGCGGGGGAGGAGGCACAGATACGCAGTATTTT
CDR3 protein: CASSLGGGGGTDTQYF

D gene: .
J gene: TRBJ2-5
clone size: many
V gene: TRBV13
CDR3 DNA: TGTGCCAGCAGCTTAGGCAACCCGGGGGCCGGTGAGACCCAGTACTTC
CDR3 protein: CASSLGNPGAGETQYF

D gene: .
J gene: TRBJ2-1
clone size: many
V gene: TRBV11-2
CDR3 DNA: TGTGCCAGCACCCACCTTTACAATGAGCAGTTCTTC
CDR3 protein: CASTHLYNEQFF

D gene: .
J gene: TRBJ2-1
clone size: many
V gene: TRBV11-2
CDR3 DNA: TGTGCCAGCAGCCTAGAATGGGACAATGAGCAGTTCTTC
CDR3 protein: CASSLEWDNEQFF

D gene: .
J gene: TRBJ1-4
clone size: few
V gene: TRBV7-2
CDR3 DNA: TGTGCCAGCAGCTTACGCCCTGAAAAACTGTTTTTT
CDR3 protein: CASSLRPEKLFF

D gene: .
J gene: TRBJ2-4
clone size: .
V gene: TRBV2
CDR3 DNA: TGTGCCAGCAGTGAGCCGGGAGTAAACATTCAGTACTTC
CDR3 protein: CASSEPGVNIQYF

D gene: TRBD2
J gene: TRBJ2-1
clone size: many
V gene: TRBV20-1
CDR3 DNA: TGCAGTGCTAAAAACAGCGGGAGGCCATACAATGAGCAGTTCTTC
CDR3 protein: CSAKNSGRPYNEQFF

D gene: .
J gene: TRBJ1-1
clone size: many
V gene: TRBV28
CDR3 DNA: TGTGCCAGCAGTTTCGTACAGGCATCGACTGAAGCTTTCTTT
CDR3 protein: CASSFVQASTEAFF